The next 9 T cell receptor beta chains were all read from a single sample in a study of CD8 T cells in Susac syndrome (dated by TCRdb to about 2019). The library was built by means of the immunoSEQ multiplex PCR assay. RNA was extracted using the RNeasy kit, and about 0.5 to 1 microgram was reverse transcribed with random hexamers. Using fastp trimming at Q25 and MiXCR clonotype assembly, TCRdb reanalyzed the public sequencing data and kept in-frame beta chains. For every CDR3 protein sequence, its rows merge into one entry that carries the most common genes and DNA. This sample lists 110,000 or so distinct CDR3 sequences; 85% to 95% were detected once. The top ten clonotypes cover approximately 0.12% of the sample. Sequenced: CD8+ T cells from PBMCs. These receptor sequences come from a human donor in good health.

The DNA for the CDR3 is TGTGCCAGTAGAAAAGTGGGGGCCGGAAAAGAGACCCAGTACTTC. It is translated as CASRKVGAGKETQYF. This chain connects TRBV19 to TRBJ2-5; perhaps TRBD1 as D (6 bases). Germline V CDR1 and CDR2: LNHDA, SQIVND (reference sequence). The CDR3 extends over 15 amino acids. Trimming removed 6 bases from V and 3 bases from J, with 17 bases in between.

The chain links TRBV2 to TRBJ2-2; D remains unclear. Germline CDR1 SNHLY, CDR2 FYNNEI. The CDR3 length is 15 residues. Trimming removed 1 base at V and 5 bases at J, with 11 bases between. Here the CDR3 reads CASSEGPGGTGELFF. The DNA for the CDR3 is TGTGCCAGCAGTGAAGGACCGGGCGGTACCGGGGAGCTGTTTTTT.

CDR3 loop: CSAEEGRAHPDTQYF. As DNA, the CDR3 is TGCAGTGCAGAGGAAGGGCGGGCTCACCCGGATACGCAGTATTTT. This chain joins TRBV20-1 and TRBJ2-3, with TRBD2 as a possible D gene (5 bases). The CDR3 has 15 amino acids. Germline V lookup: CDR1 DFQATT, CDR2 SNEGSKA (reference sequence). Trimming stripped 6 bases from V and 6 bases from J, with 22 bases between.

The chain recombines TRBV27 with TRBJ1-1; D gene ambiguous. CDR3 length: 11 amino acids. Trimming cost V 4 bases and J 8 bases, with 8 bases left between them. Germline V lookup: CDR1 MNHEY, CDR2 SMNVEV (reference sequence). In DNA, the CDR3 is TGTGCCAGCAGTTCCCTGGTGGAAGCTTTCTTT. Protein product: CASSSLVEAFF.

The CDR3 DNA reads TGCAGTGCTAGACCAACGGGACGGGGCCTGGACGGCTACACCTTC. This encodes CSARPTGRGLDGYTF. The chain combines TRBV20-1 with TRBJ1-2, with D perhaps TRBD1 (5 bases). Germline lookup yields CDR1 DFQATT and CDR2 SNEGSKA (reference sequence). Trimming cost V 2 bases and J 8 bases, with 21 bases left between them. The CDR3 sequence is 15 residues long.

The chain uses TRBV19 and TRBJ1-3; 7 nucleotides agree with TRBD1. CDR3 size: 16 residues. Per germline, CDR1 LNHDA and CDR2 SQIVND (reference sequence). J was trimmed by 0 bases and V by 4 bases; bases with no gene match: 6. CDR3 coding DNA: TGTGCCAGTAGTACCCTACAGGGGAGCTCTGGAAACACCATATATTTT. As protein: CASSTLQGSSGNTIYF.

This clonotype occurred once. The gene calls are TRBV6-2 or TRBV6-3 and TRBJ2-7; a possible D gene is TRBD1 (5 bases). V was clipped by 5 bases and J by 5 bases, with 10 bases between them. CDR1 MNHEY and CDR2 SVGEGT come from the germline V gene. The CDR3 loop spans 12 amino acids. Written as DNA, the CDR3 is TGTGCCAGCAGTCGCAGGGTCCACGAGCAGTACTTC. This gives the protein CASSRRVHEQYF.

The J gene is TRBJ1-2, the V gene TRBV11-2, with 8 nucleotides matching TRBD1. The germline gives CDR1 SGHAT, CDR2 FQNNGV. Trimming cost V 1 base and J 3 bases; bases outside gene matches: 7. There are 16 residues in the CDR3. The CDR3 bases are TGTGCCAGCAGCTTAGGGGTGGGACAGGATCACTATGGCTACACCTTC. It encodes CASSLGVGQDHYGYTF.

This clonotype was counted between two and nine times. The CDR3 DNA reads as TGTGCCAGCAGCCAAGAGGGGGGCACCGGGGAGCTGTTTTTT. Its translation is CASSQEGGTGELFF. The chain carries TRBV6-2 or TRBV6-3 and TRBJ2-2; D could derive from TRBD1 or TRBD2 (6 bases each). V gave up 6 bases and J gave up 4 bases, with 12 bases separating them. This CDR3 is built from 14 residues. Germline V gene data show CDR1 as MNHEY and CDR2 as SVGEGT.